Listed here are 22 T cell receptor beta chains from one sample, sequenced in a study of vaccination effects on CD4 cells after COVID-19. Antigens of these TCRs are unknown. TCRdb's copy holds only in-frame clones and misses some; the assay was immunoSEQ multiplex PCR. Of about 45,000 clones in the sample, approximately 70% are singletons; the top ten hold about 31%. Antigen-specific CD4+ T cells were expanded (with viral peptide pools) by the ViraFEST assay ahead of sequencing. The culture ran for approximately nine days before CD4+ T cells were isolated. Between March and December 2020, the person had a SARS-CoV-2 infection that PCR confirmed. The material was CD4+ T cells from PBMCs cultured with a peptide pool, obtained before COVID-19 vaccination. The receptors were gathered from a human donor who had a prior SARS-CoV-2 infection.

This chain links TRBV2 with TRBJ1-2; D is unclear. Trimming stripped 6 bases from V and 5 bases from J, with 10 bases between. Per germline, CDR1 SNHLY and CDR2 FYNNEI. The CDR3 runs 12 residues. The CDR3: CASRVGLYGYTF. The CDR3 DNA reads TGTGCCAGCAGAGTCGGGCTGTATGGCTACACCTTC.

V gene TRBV15 combines with J gene TRBJ2-5; tentative D call: TRBD2 (5 bases). Per the germline V gene, CDR1 is LNHNV and CDR2 is YYDKDF (reference sequence). Trimming stripped 0 bases from V and 5 bases from J, with 16 bases between. This CDR3 has 16 amino acids. The CDR3 sequence: CATSRDRMGSGETQYF. The CDR3 nucleotides read TGTGCCACCAGCAGAGATCGGATGGGGTCGGGGGAGACCCAGTACTTC. Combining the CDR3 with reference TRBV15 and TRBJ2-5 gives the whole variable domain DAMVIQNPRYQVTQFGKPVTLSCSQTLNHNVMYWYQQKSSQAPKLLFHYYDKDFNNEADTPDNFQSRRPNTSFCFLDIRSPGLGDTAMYLCATSRDRMGSGETQYFGPGTRLLVL.

This chain connects TRBV3-1 (or the pseudogene TRBV3-2) to TRBJ2-5; TRBD2 matches 8 bases. Unmatched junction bases numbered 11, after V lost 6 bases and J lost 5 bases. Germline-derived CDR1 and CDR2 are LGHDT and YNNKEL (reference sequence). This CDR3 contains 15 residues. CDR3 nucleotides: TGTGCCAGCAGGCTCTCGGGGGGGCCTAGGGAGACCCAGTACTTC. Translation gives CASRLSGGPRETQYF.

The chain is built from TRBV7-9 and TRBJ2-5; a possible D gene is TRBD1 (5 bases). Trimming pared 6 bases from V and 6 bases from J, leaving 14 bases between. The CDR3 totals 13 residues. The V gene's germline CDR1 is SEHNR and CDR2 FQNEAQ (reference sequence). CDR3 protein: CASRPVDSKTQYF. The DNA of the CDR3 is TGTGCCAGCAGACCCGTCGACAGCAAGACCCAGTACTTC.

This clone is categorized as large. The chain joins TRBV30 to TRBJ2-7; 11 bases map to TRBD2. The length of the CDR3 is 15 residues. The germline CDR1 and CDR2 sequences are GTSNPN and SVGIG (reference sequence). V trimming: 3 bases; J trimming: 2 bases; junction bases outside the gene matches: 6. This CDR3 is CAWRRTSGGPYEQYF. CDR3 nucleotides: TGTGCCTGGAGGCGTACTAGCGGGGGCCCCTACGAGCAGTACTTC.

The genes are TRBV5-1 and TRBJ2-2; D uncertain. V was pared by 6 bases and J by 5 bases, with 14 bases between. In germline, CDR1 is SGHRS, CDR2 YFSETQ. The CDR3 loop spans 14 amino acids. CDR3 amino acids: CASKILAETGELFF. The DNA of the CDR3 is TGCGCCAGCAAAATCCTGGCGGAGACCGGGGAGCTGTTTTTT.

The rearrangement uses TRBV29-1 and TRBJ2-2; D remains unclear. Germline values: CDR1 SQVTM, CDR2 ANQGSEA. The V gene lost 5 bases and the J gene lost 5 bases, with 9 bases spanning the gap. The CDR3 contains 12 residues. The DNA of the CDR3 is TGCAGCGTTAGGGTAGGAACCGGGGAGCTGTTTTTT. Protein: CSVRVGTGELFF.

The J gene is TRBJ1-5, the V gene TRBV6-2 or TRBV6-3; D unresolved. This CDR3 is built from 14 residues. Germline V gene data show CDR1 as MNHEY and CDR2 as SVGEGT. Trimming took 1 base from V and 5 from J, leaving 9 bases between them. For the CDR3, the DNA is TGTGCCAGCAGTTACTTTAACGCAGATCAGCCCCAGCATTTT. This sequence encodes CASSYFNADQPQHF.

This clone has at least ten counts. The chain couples TRBV2 to TRBJ2-7; D unclear. Trimming removed 7 bases from V and 0 bases from J, with 13 bases in between. CDR3 length: 14 amino acids. Germline lookup yields CDR1 SNHLY and CDR2 FYNNEI. The CDR3 reads CASNRDLFSYEQYF. Here the CDR3 DNA reads TGTGCCAGCAATCGAGACTTATTCTCCTACGAGCAGTACTTC.

V usage is TRBV2 and J usage is TRBJ2-1; tentatively, D is TRBD1 or TRBD2 (5 bases each). Germline V gene data show CDR1 as SNHLY and CDR2 as FYNNEI. V lost 7 bases and J lost 3, with 13 bases in between. The CDR3 is 14 amino acids. The CDR3 loop is CASKGTRDYNEQFF. The CDR3 nucleotides read TGTGCCAGCAAGGGGACCCGGGACTACAATGAGCAGTTCTTC.

Details on this clone: One end of the junction varies from germline; a read error may be responsible. The V and J genes are TRBV7-7 and TRBJ2-5, with D possibly matching TRBD2 (5 bases). Germline V gene data show CDR1 as SSHAT and CDR2 as FNYEAQ (reference sequence). This CDR3 comprises 13 residues. The DNA for the CDR3 is TGTGCTAGCAGCTCGCGGGTTGGAGAGACCCAGTACTTC. This encodes CASSSRVGETQYF.

This clone has just one count. The chain employs TRBV30 and TRBJ1-4; D is uncertain. Trimming took off 0 bases at V and 11 bases at J, with 13 bases between the two ends. CDR1 GTSNPN and CDR2 SVGIG come from the germline V gene (reference sequence). CDR3 length: 13 amino acids. The chain's CDR3 is CAWSVTTTGKLFF. In nucleotides, the CDR3 is TGTGCCTGGAGTGTAACCACGACCGGGAAACTGTTTTTT.

This clone showed up just once. The genes are TRBV3-1 (or the pseudogene TRBV3-2) and TRBJ2-3, with 7 nucleotides matching TRBD2. V lost 0 bases, J lost 4 bases, and 4 bases stayed unmatched. This CDR3 is 15 amino acids long. Per the germline V gene, CDR1 is LGHDT and CDR2 is YNNKEL (reference sequence). The CDR3 here is CASSQEAGRADTQYF. CDR3 bases: TGTGCCAGCAGCCAAGAAGCGGGGAGGGCAGATACGCAGTATTTT.

The V call is TRBV6-2 or TRBV6-3, the J call TRBJ1-5; D is ambiguous. The CDR3 loop spans 13 amino acids. The V gene lost 4 bases and the J gene lost 3 bases, with 7 bases spanning the gap. Germline V CDR1 and CDR2: MNHEY, SVGEGT. The CDR3, as DNA: TGTGCCAGCAGTTTAACGATCAATCAGCCCCAGCATTTT. It is translated as CASSLTINQPQHF.

The V gene is TRBV7-2, the J gene TRBJ2-5; 9 bases fit TRBD1. This CDR3 is 14 amino acids long. CDR1 and CDR2 (germline): SGHTA, FQGNSA. Trimming removed 0 bases from V and 5 bases from J; junction bases left unmatched: 1. CDR3 amino acids: CASSLATGGETQYF. The CDR3 DNA follows: TGTGCCAGCAGCTTAGCCACAGGGGGCGAGACCCAGTACTTC.

This rearrangement joins TRBV9 to TRBJ1-1, with D maybe TRBD1 (6 bases). V was pared by 0 bases and J by 1 base, with 7 bases between. The CDR3 runs 14 residues. Germline V gene data show CDR1 as SGDLS and CDR2 as YYNGEE. CDR3 sequence reads: CASSVGGQNTEAFF. The CDR3 DNA sequence: TGTGCCAGCAGCGTAGGGGGACAGAACACTGAAGCTTTCTTT.

The chain uses TRBV3-1 (or the pseudogene TRBV3-2) and TRBJ1-2; D gene ambiguous. The V end lost 4 bases, the J end lost 2 bases, and 11 bases lay between the germline ends. The CDR3 contains 14 residues. The V gene's germline CDR1 is LGHDT and CDR2 YNNKEL (reference sequence). DNA for the CDR3: TGTGCCAGCAGCCCTGACGGGTGGAACTATGGCTACACCTTC. Translating it yields CASSPDGWNYGYTF.

V gene TRBV6-1 combines with J gene TRBJ1-5, with no clear D. This CDR3 is built from 14 residues. Trimming took off 2 bases at V and 5 bases at J, with 10 bases between the two ends. Germline V lookup: CDR1 MNHNS, CDR2 SASEGT. CDR3 nucleotide sequence: TGTGCCAGCAGTGAACGCGGCAGCGATCAGCCCCAGCATTTT. It yields the protein CASSERGSDQPQHF.

The chain links TRBV12-3 or TRBV12-4 to TRBJ2-7; D not resolved. The V end lost 6 bases, the J end lost 5 bases, and 8 bases lay between the germline ends. This CDR3 comprises 11 residues. The CDR3 loop reads CASSYMHEQYF. The CDR3 nucleotides read TGTGCCAGCAGCTATATGCACGAGCAGTACTTC.

The chain carries TRBV5-6 and TRBJ1-1; D might be TRBD1 (5 bases). The V end was cut by 2 bases, the J end by 4 bases, with 15 bases between. From germline, CDR1 is SGHDT and CDR2 YYEEEE. The CDR3 is 15 residues long. CDR3 region: CASSLLTVLGTEAFF. In DNA, the CDR3 is TGTGCCAGCAGCTTATTGACAGTCCTGGGCACTGAAGCTTTCTTT. Looking up the rest from reference TRBV5-6 and TRBJ1-1 gives the full variable domain: DAGVTQSPTHLIKTRGQQVTLRCSPKSGHDTVSWYQQALGQGPQFIFQYYEEEERQRGNFPDRFSGHQFPNYSSELNVNALLLGDSALYLCASSLLTVLGTEAFFGQGTRLTVV.

V and J are TRBV2 and TRBJ1-1; 8 bases map to TRBD1. Germline V gene data show CDR1 as SNHLY and CDR2 as FYNNEI. The junction had 7 bases not matched to a gene; V was cut back by 6 bases and J by 4 bases. The CDR3 totals 14 residues. This CDR3 reads CASRAGQGSTEAFF. The CDR3 nucleotides read TGTGCCAGCAGGGCCGGACAGGGAAGCACTGAAGCTTTCTTT.

The V call is TRBV24-1, the J call TRBJ2-1; D is unclear. V dropped 1 base and J dropped 5 bases, with 8 bases sitting between them. The germline gives CDR1 KGHDR, CDR2 SFDVKD. The CDR3 extends over 14 amino acids. For the CDR3, the DNA is TGTGCCACCAGTGATTTACGTAAGGACAATGAGCAGTTCTTC. It yields the protein CATSDLRKDNEQFF.